This TCR beta chain comes out of a study of shared clonotypes between healthy human individuals. About the study: CD4 naive and memory got three plates each, CD8 naive two, CD8 memory one.

Details on this clone: Its antigen is undetermined. The sample contains more than one DNA sequence encoding this CDR3.

Deep-level assay runs were performed. Sorted-subset replicate PCRs used approximately 180 ng of genomic DNA. This amount corresponded to 30,000 to 35,000 T cell genomes. Sequencing was performed with immunoSEQ multiplex PCR; in TCRdb, only in-frame clones are kept and a portion is missing. The sample shows about 2,500,000 clones, around 94% of them seen only once. Study-level points and caveats: Genetic and exposure-history diversity was limited by the few donors.

The TCR sequence derives from a man younger than 35 in good health. The sequenced sample was naive CD4+ T cells sorted from blood. Subset described: CD45RA+ positively selected.

The chain's CDR3 is CAWSPMGEKLFF. The CDR3, as DNA: TGTGCCTGGAGCCCTATGGGTGAAAAACTGTTTTTT. The V and J genes are TRBV30 and TRBJ1-4; no reliable D call. This CDR3 region has 12 residues. Germline V gene sequence: CDR1 GTSNPN, CDR2 SVGIG (reference sequence). V dropped 3 bases and J dropped 7 bases, with 9 bases sitting between them.